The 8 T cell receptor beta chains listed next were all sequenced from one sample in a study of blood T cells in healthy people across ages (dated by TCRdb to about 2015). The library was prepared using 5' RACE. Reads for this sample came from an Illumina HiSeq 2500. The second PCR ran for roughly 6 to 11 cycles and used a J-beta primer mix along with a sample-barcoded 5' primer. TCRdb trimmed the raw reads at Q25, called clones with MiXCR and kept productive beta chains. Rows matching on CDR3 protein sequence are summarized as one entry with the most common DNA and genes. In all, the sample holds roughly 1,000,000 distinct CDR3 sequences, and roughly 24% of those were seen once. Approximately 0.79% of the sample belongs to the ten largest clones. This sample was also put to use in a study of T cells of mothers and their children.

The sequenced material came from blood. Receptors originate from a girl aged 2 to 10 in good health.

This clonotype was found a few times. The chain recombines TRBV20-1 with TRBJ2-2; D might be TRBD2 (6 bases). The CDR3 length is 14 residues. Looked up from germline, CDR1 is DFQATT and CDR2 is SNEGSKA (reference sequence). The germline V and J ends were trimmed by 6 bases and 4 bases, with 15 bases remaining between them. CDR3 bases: TGCAGTGCCCCCATGGGAGGCCCCACCGGGGAGCTGTTTTTT. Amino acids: CSAPMGGPTGELFF.

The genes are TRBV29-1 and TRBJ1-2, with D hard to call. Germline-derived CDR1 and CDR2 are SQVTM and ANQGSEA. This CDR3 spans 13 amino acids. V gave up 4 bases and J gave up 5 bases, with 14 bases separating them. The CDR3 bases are TGCAGCGTTGGGATAAGGACTGGATATGGCTACACCTTC. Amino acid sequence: CSVGIRTGYGYTF.

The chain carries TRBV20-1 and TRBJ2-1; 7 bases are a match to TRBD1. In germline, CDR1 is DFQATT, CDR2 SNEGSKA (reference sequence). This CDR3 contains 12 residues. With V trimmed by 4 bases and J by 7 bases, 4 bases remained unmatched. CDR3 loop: CSANKGANEQFF. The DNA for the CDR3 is TGCAGTGCTAATAAGGGGGCAAATGAGCAGTTCTTC.

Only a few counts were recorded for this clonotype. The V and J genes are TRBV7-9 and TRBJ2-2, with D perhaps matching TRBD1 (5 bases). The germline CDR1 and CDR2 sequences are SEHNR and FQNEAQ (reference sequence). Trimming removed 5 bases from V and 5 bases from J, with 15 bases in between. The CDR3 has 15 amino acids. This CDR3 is CASSLSRVGTGELFF. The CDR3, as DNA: TGTGCCAGCAGCCTAAGCAGGGTTGGTACCGGGGAGCTGTTTTTT.

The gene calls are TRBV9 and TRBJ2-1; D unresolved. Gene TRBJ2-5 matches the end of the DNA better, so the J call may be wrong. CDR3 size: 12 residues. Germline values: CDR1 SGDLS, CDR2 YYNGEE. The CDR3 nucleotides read TGTGCCAGCAGCGTAGAGTATGGGACCCAGTACTTC. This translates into CASSVEYGTQYF.

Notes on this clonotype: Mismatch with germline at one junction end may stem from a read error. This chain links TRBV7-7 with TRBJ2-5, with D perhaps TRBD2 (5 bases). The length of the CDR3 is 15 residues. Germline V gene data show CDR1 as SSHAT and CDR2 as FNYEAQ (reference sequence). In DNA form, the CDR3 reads TGTGCTAGCAGCTTAAGACCAGCGGACCAAGAGACCCAGTACTTC. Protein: CASSLRPADQETQYF.

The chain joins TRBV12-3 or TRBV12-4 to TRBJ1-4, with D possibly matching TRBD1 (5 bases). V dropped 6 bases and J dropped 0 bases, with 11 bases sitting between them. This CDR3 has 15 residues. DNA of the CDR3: TGTGCCAGCAGGCCCAGGGAAGCAACTAATGAAAAACTGTTTTTT. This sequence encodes CASRPREATNEKLFF.

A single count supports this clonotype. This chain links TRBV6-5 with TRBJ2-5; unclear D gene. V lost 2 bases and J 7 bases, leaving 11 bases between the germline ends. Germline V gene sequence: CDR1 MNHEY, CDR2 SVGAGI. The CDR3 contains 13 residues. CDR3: CASSYGLSGTQYF. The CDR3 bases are TGTGCCAGCAGTTACGGTTTGTCGGGGACCCAGTACTTC.